One sample yielded the 21 T cell receptor beta chains listed below, sequenced in a study. TCRdb independently ran MiXCR on the 5' RACE reads; one entry per CDR3 protein. The sample has some 37,000 distinct CDR3 sequences, around 18% seen once. Sequencing input: naive CD4+ T cells sorted from a lymph node. Subset reported: naive CD4+ T cells, CD4+CD45RA+CD25-. The receptors come from a female donor with breast cancer.

This clonotype was recorded many times. The chain is built from TRBV6-5 and TRBJ2-5, with a weak D call TRBD2 (7 bases). V lost 7 bases and J 5 bases, leaving 20 bases between the germline ends. The CDR3 is 15 residues long. The germline V gene has CDR1 MNHEY and CDR2 SVGAGI. CDR3 in DNA: TGTGCCAGCACCGAGAGGGGGGGCCGCTTGGAGACCCAGTACTTC. Amino acid sequence: CASTERGGRLETQYF.

There are many counts of this clonotype. This chain connects TRBV7-8 to TRBJ1-5; TRBD1 is a possible D gene (6 bases). V lost 2 bases and J 0 bases, leaving 20 bases between the germline ends. Per the germline V gene, CDR1 is SGHVS and CDR2 is FQNEAQ. The CDR3 loop spans 19 amino acids. This chain's CDR3 is CASSLRGGQTIYSNQPQHF. The CDR3 nucleotides are TGTGCCAGCAGCTTACGTGGGGGCCAGACGATATATAGCAATCAGCCCCAGCATTTT. Supplemented by reference TRBV7-8 and TRBJ1-5, the full variable domain reads GAGVSQSPRYKVAKRGQDVALRCDPISGHVSLFWYQQALGQGPEFLTYFQNEAQLDKSGLPSDRFFAERPEGSVSTLKIQRTQQEDSAVYLCASSLRGGQTIYSNQPQHFGDGTRLSIL.

Ten or more counts support this clonotype. V and J are TRBV7-3 and TRBJ2-3; TRBD2 is a possible D gene (5 bases). Germline V gene lookup returns CDR1 SGHTA and CDR2 FQGTGA. The V and J ends lost 5 bases and 6 bases respectively, with 9 bases between them. This CDR3 has 12 residues. The CDR3 DNA follows: TGTGCCAGCAGCCTACTAGGGGATACGCAGTATTTT. Translating gives CASSLLGDTQYF.

This clonotype was recorded a few times. V is TRBV5-5 and J is TRBJ2-1; no clear D gene. The CDR3 is made up of 15 amino acids. Germline V gene data show CDR1 as SGHKS and CDR2 as YYEKEE (reference sequence). With 2 bases removed from V and 0 bases from J, the gap between germline ends came to 9 bases. CDR3 in DNA: TGTGCCAGCAGCTTTGGGCTAGTCTCCTACAATGAGCAGTTCTTC. Translation: CASSFGLVSYNEQFF.

Worth noting for this clonotype: This sequence may be a read error, since a much larger clone differs from it by one base. The chain employs TRBV15 and TRBJ1-1; D call uncertain. From germline, CDR1 is LNHNV and CDR2 YYDKDF (reference sequence). With 6 bases removed from V and 4 bases from J, the gap between germline ends came to 12 bases. The CDR3 extends over 13 amino acids. The CDR3 DNA reads TGTGCCACCAGAAGGTCGCAGAGCACTGAAGCTTTCTTT. This translates into CATRRSQSTEAFF.

This clonotype was seen a handful of times. V and J are TRBV4-2 and TRBJ1-4, with a possible D match to TRBD1 (5 bases). Looked up from germline, CDR1 is LGHNA and CDR2 is YNFKEQ. CDR3 length: 16 residues. Trimming cost V 0 bases and J 10 bases, with 18 bases left between them. The CDR3 DNA is TGTGCCAGCAGCCAAGATGGGGTCCCCGAGAGGGGAAAACTGTTTTTT. It translates to CASSQDGVPERGKLFF.

This clonotype was counted only a few times. The chain recombines TRBV20-1 with TRBJ2-5; D is uncertain. V lost 5 bases and J lost 0, with 7 bases in between. This CDR3 spans 12 amino acids. CDR1 is DFQATT, CDR2 SNEGSKA, per germline (reference sequence). The CDR3 loop reads CSASSNQETQYF. In DNA form, the CDR3 reads TGCAGTGCTTCCTCCAACCAAGAGACCCAGTACTTC.

For this clonotype: The DNA is omitted, as the CDR3 cannot be located on it reliably, and the CDR3 follows TCRdb's listing. The rearrangement uses TRBV6-2 or TRBV6-3 and TRBJ1-2. In germline, CDR1 is MNHEY, CDR2 SVGEGT. The CDR3 sequence runs 13 residues, both termini included. The CDR3 region is CATKRPEGYGCTF.

In this sample, this clonotype turned up a few times. The genes are TRBV5-1 and TRBJ2-7; D possibly matches TRBD1 or TRBD2 (5 bases each). Trimming left V 4 bases short and J 0 bases short, with 17 bases between. The CDR3 has 16 residues. Germline assignment: CDR1 SGHRS and CDR2 YFSETQ. The CDR3 reads CASSPYGTGFSYEQYF. CDR3 nucleotides: TGCGCCAGCAGCCCTTACGGGACGGGGTTCTCCTACGAGCAGTACTTC.

This clonotype has more than one count but fewer than ten. This rearrangement joins TRBV28 to TRBJ1-2; no definite D call. CDR1 and CDR2 from the germline V gene are MDHEN and SYDVKM. The CDR3 extends over 16 amino acids. Trimming left V 5 bases short and J 2 bases short, with 18 bases between. CDR3 bases: TGTGCCAGCAGTAGTTTAAGGCCCTCCCAGAACTATGGCTACACCTTC. Translated: CASSSLRPSQNYGYTF.

This clonotype was counted a few times. The chain joins TRBV28 to TRBJ2-4; D call uncertain. Trimming pared 7 bases from V and 1 base from J, leaving 14 bases between. The CDR3 spans 15 residues. Germline V gives CDR1 MDHEN, CDR2 SYDVKM. The DNA for the CDR3 is TGTGCCAGCACCAAGTCCGGTGTGGCCAAAAACATTCAGTACTTC. This codes for CASTKSGVAKNIQYF.

The genes are TRBV30 and TRBJ1-6; D is possibly TRBD1 (5 bases). The CDR3 is 15 amino acids. Germline V lookup: CDR1 GTSNPN, CDR2 SVGIG (reference sequence). V was pared by 0 bases and J by 8 bases, with 14 bases between. In DNA, the CDR3 is TGTGCCTGGAGTGTGTTAGTGGGGGGAGATTCACCCCTCCACTTT. The encoded protein is CAWSVLVGGDSPLHF.

This sequence joins TRBV10-3 and TRBJ2-7; weak D call: TRBD1 (5 bases). V was trimmed by 7 bases and J by 0 bases, leaving 16 bases between them. CDR1 is ENHRY, CDR2 SYGVKD, per germline. The CDR3 totals 15 residues. DNA for the CDR3: TGTGCCATCATGCGGCAGGGCGGAAGCTCCTACGAGCAGTACTTC. This gives the protein CAIMRQGGSSYEQYF.

This clonotype was seen at least ten times. The chain couples TRBV20-1 to TRBJ2-7; D is uncertain. Germline values: CDR1 DFQATT, CDR2 SNEGSKA (reference sequence). This CDR3 is built from 12 residues. Trimming took off 3 bases at V and 1 base at J, with 7 bases between the two ends. DNA of the CDR3: TGCAGTGCTAGCCAAACTTCCTACGAGCAGTACTTC. Translating it yields CSASQTSYEQYF.

V and J are TRBV9 and TRBJ1-2, with D tentatively TRBD1 (5 bases). The CDR3 has 16 amino acids. CDR1 is SGDLS, CDR2 YYNGEE, per germline. Trimming stripped 4 bases from V and 5 bases from J, with 21 bases between. CDR3 coding DNA: TGTGCCAGCAGCCCTCAAGGGGACGGAGAGAGGTATGGCTACACCTTC. Its protein is CASSPQGDGERYGYTF. The full variable domain, rest sourced from reference TRBV9 and TRBJ1-2, is DSGVTQTPKHLITATGQRVTLRCSPRSGDLSVYWYQQSLDQGLQFLIQYYNGEERAKGNILERFSAQQFPDLHSELNLSSLELGDSALYFCASSPQGDGERYGYTFGSGTRLTVV.

This clonotype was picked up a small number of times. The chain links TRBV7-9 to TRBJ2-5, with TRBD1 as a possible D gene (5 bases). The germline CDR1 and CDR2 sequences are SEHNR and FQNEAQ (reference sequence). The V end lost 1 base, the J end lost 2 bases, and 11 bases lay between the germline ends. The CDR3 covers 15 residues. The CDR3 bases are TGTGCCAGCAGCTTAGAGGGGCACAGGCAAGAGACCCAGTACTTC. Amino acid sequence: CASSLEGHRQETQYF.

In this sample, this clonotype turned up a few times. V is TRBV6-6 and J is TRBJ2-3; the D is unclear. Deletions cut 7 bases from V and 0 bases from J, with 5 bases between. The CDR3 is 12 amino acids. Germline lookup yields CDR1 MNHNY and CDR2 SVGAGI (reference sequence). The CDR3 bases are TGTGCCAGCAAGGGCAGCACAGATACGCAGTATTTT. This translates into CASKGSTDTQYF.

In this sample, this clonotype turned up a few times. This rearrangement joins TRBV20-1 to TRBJ1-2, with TRBD1 matching 8 bases. Germline-derived CDR1 and CDR2 are DFQATT and SNEGSKA (reference sequence). Trimming at V came to 2 bases and at J to 7 bases, leaving 6 bases not matched to a gene. CDR3 length: 13 residues. CDR3 in amino acids: CSARSRTGIGYTF. The CDR3 DNA follows: TGCAGTGCTAGATCGAGGACAGGGATTGGCTACACCTTC.

Only a few counts were recorded for this clonotype. The chain links TRBV13 to TRBJ2-1; no clear D gene. V lost 2 bases, J lost 1 base, and 3 bases lay in between. The germline V gene has CDR1 PRHDT and CDR2 FYEKMQ (reference sequence). The length of the CDR3 is 13 residues. The CDR3 protein is CASSLRSYNEQFF. Here the CDR3 DNA reads TGTGCCAGCAGCTTAAGGTCCTACAATGAGCAGTTCTTC.

In its sample, this clonotype was seen a few times. The chain links TRBV7-2 to TRBJ2-7; D might be TRBD1 (5 bases). The CDR3 runs to 14 residues. From germline, CDR1 is SGHTA and CDR2 FQGNSA. Trimming took 4 bases from V and 3 from J, leaving 13 bases between them. This CDR3 reads CASSSSARDYEQYF. Written as DNA, the CDR3 is TGTGCCAGCAGCTCCTCGGCCAGGGACTACGAGCAGTACTTC.

This clonotype was counted between two and nine times. The chain combines TRBV5-1 with TRBJ2-3, with D perhaps TRBD1 or TRBD2 (5 bases each). CDR3 length: 14 residues. Trimming pared 7 bases from V and 3 bases from J, leaving 15 bases between. In germline, CDR1 is SGHRS, CDR2 YFSETQ. CDR3 DNA sequence: TGCGCCAGCTCTGAGGGGAGCGGAACAGATACGCAGTATTTT. This sequence encodes CASSEGSGTDTQYF.